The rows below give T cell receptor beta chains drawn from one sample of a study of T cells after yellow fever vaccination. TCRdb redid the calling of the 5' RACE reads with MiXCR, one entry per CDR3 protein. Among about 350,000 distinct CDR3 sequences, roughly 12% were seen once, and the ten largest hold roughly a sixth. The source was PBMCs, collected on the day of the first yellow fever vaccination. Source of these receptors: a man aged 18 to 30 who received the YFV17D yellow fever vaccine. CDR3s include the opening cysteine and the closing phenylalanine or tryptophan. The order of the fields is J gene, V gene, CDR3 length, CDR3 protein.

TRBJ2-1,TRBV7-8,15,CASSLTGTDDNEQFF
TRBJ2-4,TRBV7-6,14,CASSLGTRGNIQYF
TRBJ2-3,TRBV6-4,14,CASSDRGDTDTQYF
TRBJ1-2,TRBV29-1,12,CSPPGSHYGYTF
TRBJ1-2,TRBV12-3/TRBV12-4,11,CASSSTQSYTF
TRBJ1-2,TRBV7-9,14,CASSGRGAGSGYTF
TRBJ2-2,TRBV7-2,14,CASSLGGRTGELFF
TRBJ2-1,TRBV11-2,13,CASSADRGNEQFF
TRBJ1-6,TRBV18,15,CASSLYLTYNSPLHF
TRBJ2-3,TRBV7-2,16,CASSLVVARSTDTQYF
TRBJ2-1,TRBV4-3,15,CASSDRDRGLYEQFF
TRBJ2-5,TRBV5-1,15,CASSFRTGLQETQYF
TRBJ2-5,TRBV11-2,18,CASSPRLAGGLYQETQYF
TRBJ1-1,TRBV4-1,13,CATQGGPNTEAFF
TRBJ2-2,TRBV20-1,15,CSARDPKKNTGELFF
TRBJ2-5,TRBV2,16,CASSGMGGGNQETQYF
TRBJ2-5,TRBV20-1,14,CSAGGRQGVGTQYF
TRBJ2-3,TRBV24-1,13,CATSDAAQDTQYF
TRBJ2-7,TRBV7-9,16,CASSLIMRQGSYEQYF
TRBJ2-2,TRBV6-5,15,CASSYSEQGSAELFF
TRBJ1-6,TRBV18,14,CASSGTDVYSPLHF
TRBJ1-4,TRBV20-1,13,CSAITTGGEKLFF
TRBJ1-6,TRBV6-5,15,CASSYAGSYNSPLHF
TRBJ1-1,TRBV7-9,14,CASRTEGMNTEAFF
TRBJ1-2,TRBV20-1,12,CSAAPGFDGYTF
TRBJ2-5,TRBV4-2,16,CASSQEERGPQETQYF
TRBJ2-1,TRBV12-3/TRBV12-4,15,CASSRGQGNLGEQFF
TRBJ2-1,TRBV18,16,CASSPPAGTAYNEQFF
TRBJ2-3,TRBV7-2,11,CASSLASSQYF
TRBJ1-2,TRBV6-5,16,CASSYSALTGLYGYTF
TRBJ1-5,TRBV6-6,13,CASTDSSNQPQHF
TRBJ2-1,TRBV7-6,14,CASSPYGAPNEQFF
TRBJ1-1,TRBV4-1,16,CASSQESGLFNTEAFF
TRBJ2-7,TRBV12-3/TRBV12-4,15,CASSLRESASYEQYF
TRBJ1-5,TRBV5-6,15,CASSLALGSRQPQHF
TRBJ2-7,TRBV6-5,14,CASSYQGPGDEQYF